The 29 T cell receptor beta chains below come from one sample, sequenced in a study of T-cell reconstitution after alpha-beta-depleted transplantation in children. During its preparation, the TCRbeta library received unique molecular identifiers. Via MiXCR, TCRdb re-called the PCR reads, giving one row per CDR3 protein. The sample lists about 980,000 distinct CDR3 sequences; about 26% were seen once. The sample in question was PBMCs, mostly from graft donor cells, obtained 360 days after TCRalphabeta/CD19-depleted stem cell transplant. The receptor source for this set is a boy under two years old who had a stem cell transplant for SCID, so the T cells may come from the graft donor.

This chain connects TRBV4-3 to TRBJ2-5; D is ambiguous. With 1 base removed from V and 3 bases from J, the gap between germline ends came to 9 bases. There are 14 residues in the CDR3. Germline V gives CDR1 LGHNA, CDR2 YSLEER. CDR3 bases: TGCGCCAGCAGCCAAGTACTCGCGGAAGAGACCCAGTACTTC. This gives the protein CASSQVLAEETQYF.

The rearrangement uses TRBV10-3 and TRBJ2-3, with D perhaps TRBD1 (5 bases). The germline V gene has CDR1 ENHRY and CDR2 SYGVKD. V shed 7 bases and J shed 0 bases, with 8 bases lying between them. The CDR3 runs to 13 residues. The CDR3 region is CAINRQSTDTQYF. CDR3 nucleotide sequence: TGTGCCATCAACCGACAGAGCACAGATACGCAGTATTTT.

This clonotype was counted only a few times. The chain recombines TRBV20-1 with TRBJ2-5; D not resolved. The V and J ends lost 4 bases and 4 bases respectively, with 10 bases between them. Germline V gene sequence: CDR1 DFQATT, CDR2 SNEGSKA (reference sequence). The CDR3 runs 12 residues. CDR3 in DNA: TGCAGTGCTAACAACCGCGGAGAGACCCAGTACTTC. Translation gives CSANNRGETQYF.

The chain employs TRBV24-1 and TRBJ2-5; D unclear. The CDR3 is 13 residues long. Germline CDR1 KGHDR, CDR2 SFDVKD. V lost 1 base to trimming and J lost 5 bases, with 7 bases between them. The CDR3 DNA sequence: TGTGCCACCAGTGATTTTCCAGTGGAGACCCAGTACTTC. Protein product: CATSDFPVETQYF.

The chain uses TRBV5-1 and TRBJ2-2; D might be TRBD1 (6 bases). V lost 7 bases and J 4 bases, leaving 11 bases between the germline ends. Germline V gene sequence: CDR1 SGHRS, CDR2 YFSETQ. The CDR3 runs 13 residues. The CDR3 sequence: CASEGDLTGELFF. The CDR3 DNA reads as TGCGCCAGCGAGGGGGATCTCACCGGGGAGCTGTTTTTT. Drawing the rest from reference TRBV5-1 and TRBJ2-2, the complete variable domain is KAGVTQTPRYLIKTRGQQVTLSCSPISGHRSVSWYQQTPGQGLQFLFEYFSETQRNKGNFPGRFSGRQFSNSRSEMNVSTLELGDSALYLCASEGDLTGELFFGEGSRLTVL.

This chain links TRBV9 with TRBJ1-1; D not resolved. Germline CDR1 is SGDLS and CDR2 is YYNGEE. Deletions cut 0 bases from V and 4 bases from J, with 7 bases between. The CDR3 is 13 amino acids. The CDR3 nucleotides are TGTGCCAGCAGCGTAGTGAGGTCCACTGAAGCTTTCTTT. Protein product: CASSVVRSTEAFF.

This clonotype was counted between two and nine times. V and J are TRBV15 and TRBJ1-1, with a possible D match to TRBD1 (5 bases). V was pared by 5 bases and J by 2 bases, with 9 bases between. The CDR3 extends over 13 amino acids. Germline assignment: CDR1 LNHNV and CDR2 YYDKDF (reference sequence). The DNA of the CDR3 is TGTGCCACCAGCTGGGACCTTAACACTGAAGCTTTCTTT. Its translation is CATSWDLNTEAFF.

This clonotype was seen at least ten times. The CDR3 region has the DNA TGCGCCAGCAGCCCCATCTCTGGGGCCAACGTCCTGACTTTC. This translates into CASSPISGANVLTF. The rearrangement joins TRBV5-1 to TRBJ2-6, with D unclear. This CDR3 has 14 residues. The V gene's germline CDR1 is SGHRS and CDR2 YFSETQ. V shed 4 bases and J shed 0 bases, with 5 bases lying between them.

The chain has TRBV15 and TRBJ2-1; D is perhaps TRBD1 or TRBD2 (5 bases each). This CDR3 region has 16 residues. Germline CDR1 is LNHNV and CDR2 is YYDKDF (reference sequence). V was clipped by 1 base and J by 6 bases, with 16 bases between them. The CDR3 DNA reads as TGTGCCACCAGCAGAGTTCTCTTGGCAGGGAGCAATGAGCAGTTCTTC. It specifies CATSRVLLAGSNEQFF.

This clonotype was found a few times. The CDR3: CASSLEVVYEQYF. CDR3 DNA sequence: TGTGCCAGCAGCTTAGAAGTGGTATACGAGCAGTACTTC. V is TRBV7-9 and J is TRBJ2-7; D is uncertain. The CDR3 spans 13 residues. The V end lost 1 base, the J end lost 4 bases, and 8 bases lay between the germline ends. Germline CDR1 reads SEHNR; CDR2 reads FQNEAQ (reference sequence).

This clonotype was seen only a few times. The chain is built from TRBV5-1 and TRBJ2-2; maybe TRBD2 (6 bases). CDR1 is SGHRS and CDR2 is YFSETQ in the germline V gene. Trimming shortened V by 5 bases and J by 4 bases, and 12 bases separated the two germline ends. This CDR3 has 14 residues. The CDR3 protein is CASRRDGGTGELFF. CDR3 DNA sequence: TGCGCCAGCAGAAGGGACGGGGGCACCGGGGAGCTGTTTTTT.

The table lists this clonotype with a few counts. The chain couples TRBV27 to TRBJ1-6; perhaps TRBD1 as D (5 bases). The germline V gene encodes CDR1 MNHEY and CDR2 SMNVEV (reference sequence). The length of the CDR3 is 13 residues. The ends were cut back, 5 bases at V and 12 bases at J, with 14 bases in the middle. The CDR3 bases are TGTGCCAGCAGTCCCACCAGACAGAGACCCCTCCACTTT. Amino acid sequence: CASSPTRQRPLHF.

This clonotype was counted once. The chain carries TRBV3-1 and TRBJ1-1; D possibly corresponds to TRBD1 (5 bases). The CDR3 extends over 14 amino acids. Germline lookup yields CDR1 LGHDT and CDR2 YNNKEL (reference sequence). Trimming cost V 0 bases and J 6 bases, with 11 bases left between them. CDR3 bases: TGTGCCAGCAGCCAAGAGGGGGAGTGGTCTGAAGCTTTCTTT. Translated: CASSQEGEWSEAFF.

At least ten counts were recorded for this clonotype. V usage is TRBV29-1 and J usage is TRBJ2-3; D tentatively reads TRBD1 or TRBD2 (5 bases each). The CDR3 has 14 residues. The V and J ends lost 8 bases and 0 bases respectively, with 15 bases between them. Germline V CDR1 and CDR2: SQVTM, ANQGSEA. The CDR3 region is CSTGWGSSTDTQYF. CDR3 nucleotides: TGCAGCACTGGGTGGGGGTCCAGCACAGATACGCAGTATTTT.

CDR3 DNA sequence: TGTGCCAGCACGAAGGTGGGACAGACCACTGAAGCTTTCTTT. It codes for CASTKVGQTTEAFF. The chain uses TRBV27 and TRBJ1-1; 7 bases fit TRBD1. Germline-derived CDR1 and CDR2 are MNHEY and SMNVEV (reference sequence). CDR3 length equals 14 residues. Trimming took 7 bases from V and 4 from J; bases not matched to a gene: 9.

CDR3 residues: CASSYGGANEQFF. The CDR3 DNA is TGTGCCAGCAGTTACGGAGGGGCCAATGAGCAGTTCTTC. The chain recombines TRBV6-5 with TRBJ2-1; D is possibly TRBD2 (6 bases). Germline assignment: CDR1 MNHEY and CDR2 SVGAGI. The CDR3 spans 13 residues. V shed 2 bases and J shed 6 bases, with 8 bases lying between them.

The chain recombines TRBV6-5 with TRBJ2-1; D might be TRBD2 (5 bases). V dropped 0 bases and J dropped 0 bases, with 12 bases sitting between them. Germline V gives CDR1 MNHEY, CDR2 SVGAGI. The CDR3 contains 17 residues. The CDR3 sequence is CASSYSWEGSSYNEQFF. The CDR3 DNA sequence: TGTGCCAGCAGTTACTCGTGGGAAGGGAGCTCCTACAATGAGCAGTTCTTC.

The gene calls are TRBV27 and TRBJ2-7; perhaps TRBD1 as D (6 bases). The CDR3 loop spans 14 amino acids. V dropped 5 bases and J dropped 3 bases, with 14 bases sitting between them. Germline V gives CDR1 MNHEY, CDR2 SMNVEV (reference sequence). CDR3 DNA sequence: TGTGCCAGCAGTCTCACAGGGACGTACTACGAGCAGTACTTC. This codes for CASSLTGTYYEQYF.

The CDR3 DNA reads as TGCAGTGCTGAGGTAGCGGGGGGCCAAGAGACCCAGTACTTC. Its protein is CSAEVAGGQETQYF. V and J are TRBV20-1 and TRBJ2-5; 10 nucleotides align to TRBD2. Germline-derived CDR1 and CDR2 are DFQATT and SNEGSKA (reference sequence). This CDR3 is 14 amino acids long. The V segment lost 5 bases and the J segment 1 base; nucleotides outside the gene matches: 4.

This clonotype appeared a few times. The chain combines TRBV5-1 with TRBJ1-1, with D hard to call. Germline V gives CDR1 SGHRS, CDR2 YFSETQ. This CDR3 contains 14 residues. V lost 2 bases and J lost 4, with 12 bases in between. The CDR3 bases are TGCGCCAGCAGCTTCGGAGGGTTTAGCACTGAAGCTTTCTTT. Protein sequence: CASSFGGFSTEAFF.

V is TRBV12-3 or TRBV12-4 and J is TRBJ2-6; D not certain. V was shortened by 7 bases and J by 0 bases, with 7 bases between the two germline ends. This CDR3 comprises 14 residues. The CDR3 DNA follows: TGTGCCAGCACCTACACCTCTGGGGCCAACGTCCTGACTTTC. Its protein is CASTYTSGANVLTF.

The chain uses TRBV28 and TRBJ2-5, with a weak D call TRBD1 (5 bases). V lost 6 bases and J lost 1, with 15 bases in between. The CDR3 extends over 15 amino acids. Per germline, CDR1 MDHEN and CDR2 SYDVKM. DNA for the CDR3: TGTGCCAGCAGCCCTGGAGACAGAACCCAAGAGACCCAGTACTTC. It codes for CASSPGDRTQETQYF.

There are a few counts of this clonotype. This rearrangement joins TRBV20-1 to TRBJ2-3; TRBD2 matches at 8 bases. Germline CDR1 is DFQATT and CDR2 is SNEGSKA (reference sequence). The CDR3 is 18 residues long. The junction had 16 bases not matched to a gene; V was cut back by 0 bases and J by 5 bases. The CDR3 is CSARDRSGGYLGRDTQYF. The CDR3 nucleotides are TGCAGTGCTAGAGATAGGAGCGGGGGCTATCTAGGGAGAGATACGCAGTATTTT.

CDR3: CASSDGTADTQYF. The CDR3 region has the DNA TGTGCCAGCAGCGACGGAACGGCAGATACGCAGTATTTT. This chain joins TRBV6-1 and TRBJ2-3; D is unclear. The CDR3 consists of 13 residues. The V gene lost 6 bases and the J gene lost 4 bases, with 11 bases spanning the gap. CDR1 is MNHNS and CDR2 is SASEGT in the germline V gene.

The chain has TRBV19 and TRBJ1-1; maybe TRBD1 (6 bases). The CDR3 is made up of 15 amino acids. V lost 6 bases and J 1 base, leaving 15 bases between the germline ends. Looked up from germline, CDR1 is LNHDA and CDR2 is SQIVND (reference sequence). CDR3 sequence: CASSLQGLGNTEAFF. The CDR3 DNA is TGTGCCAGTAGCCTTCAGGGGCTGGGGAACACTGAAGCTTTCTTT.

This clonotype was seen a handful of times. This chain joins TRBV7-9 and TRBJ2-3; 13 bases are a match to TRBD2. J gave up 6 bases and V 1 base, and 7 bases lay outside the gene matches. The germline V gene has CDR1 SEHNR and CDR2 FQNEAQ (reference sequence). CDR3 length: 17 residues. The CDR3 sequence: CASSLGLAGGPRDTQYF. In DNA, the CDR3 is TGTGCCAGCAGCTTAGGACTAGCGGGGGGTCCACGGGATACGCAGTATTTT. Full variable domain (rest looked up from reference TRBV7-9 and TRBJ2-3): DTGVSQNPRHKITKRGQNVTFRCDPISEHNRLYWYRQTLGQGPEFLTYFQNEAQLEKSRLLSDRFSAERPKGSFSTLEIQRTEQGDSAMYLCASSLGLAGGPRDTQYFGPGTRLTVL.

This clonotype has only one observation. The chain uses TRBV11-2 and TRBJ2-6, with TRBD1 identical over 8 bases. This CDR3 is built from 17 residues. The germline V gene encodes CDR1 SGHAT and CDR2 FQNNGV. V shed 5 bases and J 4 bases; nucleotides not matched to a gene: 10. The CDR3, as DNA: TGTGCCAGCAGCGTAAGGACAGGGCCTTCCGGGGCCAACGTCCTGACTTTC. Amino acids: CASSVRTGPSGANVLTF.

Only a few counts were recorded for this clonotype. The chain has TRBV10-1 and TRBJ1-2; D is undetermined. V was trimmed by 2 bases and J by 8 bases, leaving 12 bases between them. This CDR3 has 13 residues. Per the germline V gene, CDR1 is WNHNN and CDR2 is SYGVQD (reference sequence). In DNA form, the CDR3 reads TGCGCCAGCAGTGAGAACCCCATTGGGGGCTACACCTTC. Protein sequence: CASSENPIGGYTF.

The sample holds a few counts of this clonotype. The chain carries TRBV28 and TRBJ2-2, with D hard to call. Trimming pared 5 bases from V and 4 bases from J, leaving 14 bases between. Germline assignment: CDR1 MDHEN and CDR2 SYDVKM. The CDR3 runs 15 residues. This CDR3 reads CASSKLLTVTGELFF. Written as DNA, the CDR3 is TGTGCCAGCAGTAAACTTCTGACTGTCACCGGGGAGCTGTTTTTT.